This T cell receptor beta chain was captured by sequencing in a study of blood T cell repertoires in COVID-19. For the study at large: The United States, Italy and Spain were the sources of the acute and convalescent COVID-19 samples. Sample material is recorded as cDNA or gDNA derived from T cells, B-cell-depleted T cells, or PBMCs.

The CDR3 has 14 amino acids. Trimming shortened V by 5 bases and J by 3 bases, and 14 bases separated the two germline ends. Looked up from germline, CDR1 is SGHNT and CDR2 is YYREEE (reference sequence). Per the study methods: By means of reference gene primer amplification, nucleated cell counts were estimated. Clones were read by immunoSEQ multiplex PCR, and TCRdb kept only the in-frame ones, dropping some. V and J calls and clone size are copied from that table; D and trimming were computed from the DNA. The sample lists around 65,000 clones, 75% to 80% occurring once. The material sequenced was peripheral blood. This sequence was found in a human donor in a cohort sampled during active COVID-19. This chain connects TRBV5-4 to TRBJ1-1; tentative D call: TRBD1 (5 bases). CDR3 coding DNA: TGTGCCAGCAGTTCGCAGGGTGATTACACTGAAGCTTTCTTT. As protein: CASSSQGDYTEAFF.